The T cell receptor (beta chain) under discussion was sequenced for a study of blood T cell repertoires in COVID-19. The protocol was immunoSEQ multiplex PCR, while the TCRdb copy is restricted to in-frame clones and leaves out a portion. The sample lists under 110,000 clones, approximately 80% occurring once. This clone has a single count. Germline values: CDR1 LGHNA, CDR2 YSLEER. This CDR3 is built from 16 residues. V lost 1 base, J lost 0 bases, and 9 bases lay in between. This TCR was recovered from a man older than 75 with COVID-19, enrolled during active disease. The source material was peripheral blood. The chain combines TRBV4-3 with TRBJ2-2; weak D call: TRBD1 (6 bases). Written as DNA, the CDR3 is TGCGCCAGCAGCCAAGGAGGGGGTGCGAACACCGGGGAGCTGTTTTTT. This translates into CASSQGGGANTGELFF.